The 5 T cell receptor beta chains presented below share a single source sample, sequenced in a study of Tregs in tolerant kidney transplant recipients. Method: immunoSEQ multiplex PCR; TCRdb's copy keeps in-frame clones and lacks some. The table gives 6,400 or so clones; the top ten clones make up around 42% of it. Recipients received nonmyeloablative bone marrow transplants from related graft donors, with transient mixed chimerism. Sequences were derived from CD8+ T cells from blood (PBMCs), sampled 12 months after the transplant. The receptors shown here come from a human patient who received a combined kidney and bone marrow transplant. Some T cells may be supplied by the graft donor.

Details on this clone: The read finishes 3 residues shy of the CDR3 end, and the germline J gene is used to complete it. The rearrangement uses TRBV2 and TRBJ2-5, with 10 bases aligning to TRBD1. Germline CDR1 reads SNHLY; CDR2 reads FYNNEI. The J segment lost 3 bases and the V segment lost 4 bases, leaving 8 bases of the junction unmatched. This CDR3 contains 16 residues. CDR3 bases read: TGTGCCAGCAGTGCTATCCTCGGACAGGGGGAAGAGACC. Translating it yields CASSAILGQGEET. The full CDR3 protein reads CASSAILGQGEETQYF.

In the case of this clone: The read terminates 3 residues before the CDR3 end, so the remaining end is supplied by the germline J gene. V usage is TRBV19 and J usage is TRBJ1-1; maybe TRBD1 (5 bases). This CDR3 is 14 amino acids long. Germline V CDR1 and CDR2: LNHDA, SQIVND (reference sequence). The V end was cut by 3 bases, the J end by 4 bases, with 12 bases between. CDR3 DNA (partial): TGTGCCAGTAGTATTAAGGGGCCTTTCACTGAA. It encodes CASSIKGPFTE. The full CDR3 protein reads CASSIKGPFTEAFF.

Comment on this clone: The read ends 3 residues early relative to the CDR3; the germline J gene fills the gap. The V call is TRBV10-3, the J call TRBJ2-1; maybe TRBD1 (6 bases). V was cut by 3 bases and J by 9 bases, with 18 bases left in between. CDR1 is ENHRY and CDR2 is SYGVKD in the germline V gene. The CDR3 is 15 amino acids. The sequenced part of the CDR3 DNA is TGTGCCATCAGTGACCCAGGGGTAAAGGGAAGTGAG. Encoded protein: CAISDPGVKGSE. The full CDR3 protein is CAISDPGVKGSEQFF.

On this clone itself: The DNA ends 3 residues before the CDR3 does, and the rest of the CDR3 is filled in from the germline J gene. This chain uses TRBV13 with TRBJ2-7; 7 bases agree with TRBD1. Losses at the gene ends were 4 bases for V and 4 bases for J; bases not matched to a gene: 4. CDR1 PRHDT and CDR2 FYEKMQ come from the germline V gene (reference sequence). The CDR3 is made up of 13 amino acids. The CDR3 is CASSYGTAYEQYF. The CDR3 bases that were read are TGTGCCAGCAGCTACGGGACAGCGTACGAG.

As to this clone: The CDR3 end is not reached by the read, which stops 3 residues before it; the germline J gene fills it in. The chain uses TRBV19 and TRBJ2-7; 7 positions agree with TRBD1. From germline, CDR1 is LNHDA and CDR2 SQIVND (reference sequence). CDR3 size: 14 residues. V was clipped by 1 base and J by 1 base; unmatched bases: 1. The CDR3 bases that were read are TGTGCCAGTAGTATAGTGGGACAGTCCTACGAG. This encodes CASSIVGQSYE. The whole CDR3 protein is CASSIVGQSYEQYF. The full variable domain, in which reference TRBV19 and TRBJ2-7 provide the parts outside the CDR3, is DGGITQSPKYLFRKEGQNVTLSCEQNLNHDAMYWYRQDPGQGLRLIYYSQIVNDFQKGDIAEGYSVSREKKESFPLTVTSAQKNPTAFYLCASSIVGQSYEQYFGPGTRLTVT.